The sequence of this T cell receptor (beta chain) was determined in a study of control samples from healthy donors and cancer patients. This clone is a singleton in its sample. Profiling relied on immunoSEQ multiplex PCR, and the TCRdb table lists in-frame clones only, not all of them. The table lists around 230,000 clones, around 94% of them singletons. Trimming shortened V by 8 bases and J by 2 bases, and 9 bases separated the two germline ends. This CDR3 is 12 amino acids long. Looked up from germline, CDR1 is MDHEN and CDR2 is SYDVKM. The chain joins TRBV28 to TRBJ1-2; no clear D gene. The sequencing sample was made of blood. The clonotype originates from a man aged 50 to 59 in good health. CDR3 region: CASSVINYGYTF. The CDR3 nucleotides read TGTGCCAGCTCAGTTATAAACTATGGCTACACCTTC.